The following is a T cell receptor beta chain sequence with its context. Antigen: not known. One end of the junction varies from germline; a read error may be responsible. There were healthy Caucasian individuals from Russia, aged 6 to 90, serving as donors. Next came a second PCR, run for about 7 to 12 cycles, which used a sample-barcoded 5' primer along with a J-beta primer mix. TCRdb recomputed calls from the 5' RACE reads with MiXCR, one row per CDR3 protein. This table has 1.5 million to 2 million distinct CDR3 sequences, around half appearing once. The data originate from a study of blood T cells in healthy people across ages. Study-wide points: Expanded clonotype changes were possibly confounded by unknown donor CMV status. It was held that the diversity estimates obtained from one million T cells were underestimates.

This CDR3 spans 15 amino acids. Germline CDR1 is MNHEY and CDR2 is SVGAGI. This clonotype was obtained from a woman in her thirties or forties in good health. Sequencing was performed on blood. The rearrangement uses TRBV6-5 and TRBJ2-1; the match to TRBD1 covers 8 bases. DNA of the CDR3: TGTGCCAGCAGCGAAACAGGGGGGTTATACAAGGAGCAGTTCTTC. Protein product: CASSETGGLYKEQFF.